Listed below are T cell receptor beta chains from one sample, sequenced in a study of HIV-infected patients and healthy controls. One entry per CDR3 protein results from TCRdb running MiXCR on the 5' RACE reads. The sample includes some 20,000 distinct CDR3 sequences, 10% to 15% of them seen just once. The sample taken for sequencing was blood. All receptors come from an adult in good health. Each CDR3 is given with its conserved first and last residue. The order of the fields is V gene, J gene, D gene, clone size, CDR3 protein, CDR3 DNA. The D gene is left open where the match is weak. A row's size may be missing; if present it is once, few, many or a size class.

TRBV9	TRBJ2-4	.	few	CASSVDSTGVNIQYF	TGTGCCAGCAGCGTAGATAGTACGGGAGTCAACATTCAGTACTTC
TRBV12-3/TRBV12-4	TRBJ1-5	TRBD1	many	CASSLTGEGNQPQHF	TGTGCCAGCAGCTTGACAGGGGAGGGCAATCAGCCCCAGCATTTT
TRBV12-3/TRBV12-4	TRBJ2-3	.	medium-sized	CASSPLTGGGADTQYF	TGTGCCAGCAGTCCCCTCACGGGGGGCGGGGCAGATACGCAGTATTTT
TRBV6-2/TRBV6-3	TRBJ1-1	.	many	CASRGQMNTEAFF	TGTGCCAGCAGAGGACAGATGAACACTGAAGCTTTCTTT
TRBV29-1	TRBJ1-2	.	many	CSVVGGIGYGYTF	TGCAGCGTTGTCGGAGGGATAGGCTATGGCTACACCTTC
TRBV29-1	TRBJ1-1	.	few	CSVAGSGRRTEAFF	TGCAGCGTTGCGGGATCAGGGCGACGAACTGAAGCTTTCTTT
TRBV4-3	TRBJ2-6	.	.	CASSQGIPSEGNVLTF	TGCGCCAGCAGCCAAGGAATCCCCTCGGAGGGCAACGTCCTGACTTTC
TRBV7-9	TRBJ2-7	TRBD1	many	CASSLADRAHEQYF	TGTGCCAGCAGCTTAGCGGACAGGGCTCACGAGCAGTACTTC
TRBV7-2	TRBJ2-5	TRBD1	medium-sized	CASSLNRGRGETQYF	TGTGCCAGCAGCTTAAACAGGGGCCGGGGAGAGACCCAGTACTTC
TRBV4-1	TRBJ2-3	.	many	CASSQESDTQYF	TGCGCCAGCAGCCAAGAATCAGATACGCAGTATTTT
TRBV7-3	TRBJ2-1	.	many	CASSLRQGLYNEQFF	TGTGCCAGCAGCTTAAGGCAGGGCCTCTACAATGAGCAGTTCTTC
TRBV27	TRBJ2-3	TRBD2	few	CASSSLPAAGGLDTQYF	TGTGCCAGCAGTTCCTTACCGGCAGCGGGGGGTCTAGATACGCAGTATTTT
TRBV7-2	TRBJ1-4	.	many	CASSYGANEKLFF	TGTGCCAGCAGCTATGGGGCTAATGAAAAACTGTTTTTT
TRBV18	TRBJ1-2	TRBD1	many	CASSPWTGPYGYTF	TGTGCCAGCTCACCATGGACAGGGCCCTATGGCTACACCTTC
TRBV5-6	TRBJ1-3	.	medium-sized	CASSSRDTSGNTIYF	TGTGCCAGCAGCTCCCGGGACACCTCTGGAAACACCATATATTTT
TRBV7-9	TRBJ1-1	TRBD1	many	CASSFTGGGSTAFF	TGTGCCAGCAGCTTCACAGGGGGCGGGTCTACAGCTTTCTTT
TRBV10-3	TRBJ1-3	.	many	CAIRDSSGNTIYF	TGTGCCATCAGAGACAGCTCTGGAAACACCATATATTTT
TRBV11-2	TRBJ2-4	.	many	CASSPGTVTQYF	TGTGCCAGCAGCCCAGGGACCGTGACTCAGTACTTC
TRBV7-2	TRBJ2-7	TRBD2	many	CASSKGASGGSYEQYF	TGTGCCAGCAGTAAAGGGGCTAGCGGGGGTAGCTACGAGCAGTACTTC
TRBV5-1	TRBJ2-7	TRBD1	few	CASSLTGGEQYF	TGCGCCAGCAGCCTGACAGGGGGCGAGCAGTACTTC
TRBV11-2	TRBJ1-2	.	medium-sized	CASSLGHIYGYTF	TGTGCCAGCAGCCTGGGACACATCTATGGCTACACCTTC
TRBV12-3/TRBV12-4	TRBJ1-5	.	many	CASSPYNQPQHF	TGTGCCAGCAGTCCGTACAATCAGCCCCAGCATTTT
TRBV6-2/TRBV6-3	TRBJ2-3	.	many	CASSKRSPDTQYF	TGTGCCAGCAGTAAACGATCACCAGATACGCAGTATTTT
TRBV6-2/TRBV6-3	TRBJ1-1	.	many	CASSYVGYTEAFF	TGTGCCAGCAGTTACGTTGGCTACACTGAAGCTTTCTTT
TRBV28	TRBJ1-2	.	many	CASSLRGPVIDGYTF	TGTGCCAGCAGTTTGCGAGGGCCGGTTATTGATGGCTACACCTTC
TRBV7-8	TRBJ1-1	.	many	CASSLRRVTEAFF	TGTGCCAGCAGCTTAAGACGGGTCACTGAAGCTTTCTTT
TRBV2	TRBJ1-5	.	.	CASAIVPNQPQHF	TGTGCCAGCGCGATCGTCCCAAATCAGCCCCAGCATTTT
TRBV4-3	TRBJ2-3	TRBD1	many	CASSQGGTGRNTQYF	TGCGCCAGCAGCCAAGGGGGGACAGGTCGAAATACGCAGTATTTT
TRBV12-3/TRBV12-4	TRBJ1-4	TRBD1	.	CASSRQGPEKLFF	TGTGCCAGCAGTAGACAGGGACCCGAAAAACTGTTTTTT
TRBV6-1	TRBJ2-7	TRBD1	few	CASTGTGVYEQYF	TGTGCCAGCACGGGGACAGGGGTTTACGAGCAGTACTTC
TRBV28	TRBJ1-1	.	few	CASRSAGTEAFF	TGTGCCAGCAGGTCGGCCGGCACTGAAGCTTTCTTT
TRBV20-1	TRBJ2-2	.	few	CSARDVQGNTGELFF	TGCAGTGCTAGAGATGTGCAGGGAAACACCGGGGAGCTGTTTTTT
TRBV12-3/TRBV12-4	TRBJ1-5	.	.	CASSLALQQPQHF	TGTGCCAGCAGTCTCGCCCTGCAACAGCCCCAGCATTTT
TRBV12-3/TRBV12-4	TRBJ1-2	.	many	CASSSWGGDYGYTF	TGTGCCAGCAGTTCATGGGGGGGAGACTATGGCTACACCTTC
TRBV29-1	TRBJ1-2	TRBD1	many	CSVEEQGNYGYTF	TGCAGCGTTGAGGAACAGGGGAACTATGGCTACACCTTC
TRBV5-6	TRBJ1-2	.	few	CASTIQGGHGYTF	TGTGCCAGCACCATACAGGGCGGCCATGGCTACACCTTC